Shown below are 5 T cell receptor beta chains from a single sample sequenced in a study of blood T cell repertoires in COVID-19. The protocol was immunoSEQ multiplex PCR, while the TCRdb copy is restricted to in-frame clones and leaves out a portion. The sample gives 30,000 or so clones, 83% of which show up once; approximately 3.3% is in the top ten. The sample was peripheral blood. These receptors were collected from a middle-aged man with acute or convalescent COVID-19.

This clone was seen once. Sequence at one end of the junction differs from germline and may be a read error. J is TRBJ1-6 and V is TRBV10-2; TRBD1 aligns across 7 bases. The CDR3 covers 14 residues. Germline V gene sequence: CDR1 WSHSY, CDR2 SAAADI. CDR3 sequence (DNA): TGCGCCACATTCGACAGGGCTTATATTTCACCCCTCCACTTT. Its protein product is CATFDRAYISPLHF.

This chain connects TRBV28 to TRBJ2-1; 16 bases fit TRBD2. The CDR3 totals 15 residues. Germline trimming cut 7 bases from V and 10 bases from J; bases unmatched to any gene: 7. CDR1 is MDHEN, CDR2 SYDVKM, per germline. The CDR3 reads CASTGRGLAGGEQFF. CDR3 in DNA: TGTGCCAGCACCGGACGGGGACTAGCGGGAGGGGAGCAGTTCTTC.

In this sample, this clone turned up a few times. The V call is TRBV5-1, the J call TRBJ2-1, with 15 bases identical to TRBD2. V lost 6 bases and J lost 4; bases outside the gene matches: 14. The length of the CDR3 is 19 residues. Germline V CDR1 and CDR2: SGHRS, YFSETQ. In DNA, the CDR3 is TGCGCCAGCACGCCGGGACTAGCGGGGGGAATCGGAAGGTACAATGAGCAGTTCTTC. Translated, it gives CASTPGLAGGIGRYNEQFF. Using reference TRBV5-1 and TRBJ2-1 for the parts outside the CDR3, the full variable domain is KAGVTQTPRYLIKTRGQQVTLSCSPISGHRSVSWYQQTPGQGLQFLFEYFSETQRNKGNFPGRFSGRQFSNSRSEMNVSTLELGDSALYLCASTPGLAGGIGRYNEQFFGPGTRLTVL.

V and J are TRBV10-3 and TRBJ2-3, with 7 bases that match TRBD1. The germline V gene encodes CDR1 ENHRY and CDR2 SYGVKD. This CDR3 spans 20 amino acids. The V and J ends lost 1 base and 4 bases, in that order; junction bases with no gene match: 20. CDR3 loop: CAISELVGQRPHGAPDTQYF. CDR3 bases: TGTGCCATCAGTGAGTTGGTGGGACAGCGGCCACACGGGGCACCAGATACGCAGTATTTT.

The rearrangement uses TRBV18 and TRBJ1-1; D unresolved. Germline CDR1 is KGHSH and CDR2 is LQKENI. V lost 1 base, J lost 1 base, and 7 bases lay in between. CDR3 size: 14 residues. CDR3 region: CASSPQGENTEAFF. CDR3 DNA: TGTGCCAGCTCACCACAGGGAGAGAACACTGAAGCTTTCTTT.